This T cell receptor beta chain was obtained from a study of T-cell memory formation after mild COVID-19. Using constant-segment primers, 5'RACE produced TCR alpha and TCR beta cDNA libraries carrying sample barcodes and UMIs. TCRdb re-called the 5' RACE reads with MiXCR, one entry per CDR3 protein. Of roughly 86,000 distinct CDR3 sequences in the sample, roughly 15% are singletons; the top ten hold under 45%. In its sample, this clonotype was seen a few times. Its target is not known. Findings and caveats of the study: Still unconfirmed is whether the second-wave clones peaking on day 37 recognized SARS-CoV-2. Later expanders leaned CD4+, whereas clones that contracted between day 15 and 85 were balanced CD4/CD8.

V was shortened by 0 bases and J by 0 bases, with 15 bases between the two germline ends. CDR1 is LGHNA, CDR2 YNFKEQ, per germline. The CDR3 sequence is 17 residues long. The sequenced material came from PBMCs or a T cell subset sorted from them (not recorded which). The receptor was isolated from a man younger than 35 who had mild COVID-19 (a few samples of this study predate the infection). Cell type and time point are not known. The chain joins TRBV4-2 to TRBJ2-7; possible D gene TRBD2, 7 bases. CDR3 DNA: TGTGCCAGCAGCCAAGATTTGCGGGGGCGGAGCTCCTACGAGCAGTACTTC. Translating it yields CASSQDLRGRSSYEQYF.